One T cell receptor (beta chain) is described in this entry. The sample is drawn from a study of cytotoxic CD8 clonotypes in ibrutinib-treated CLL. On the study more broadly: On average, 94,082 productive rearrangements and around 260,000 productive templates per sample.

This table comes from immunoSEQ multiplex PCR, and its TCRdb copy is limited to in-frame clones, with some not included. The sample includes some 200,000 clones, approximately 70% of them seen just once. Cryopreserved PBMCs were the source of about 2 micrograms of genomic DNA, which went to TCR beta libraries. This TCR was recovered from a human donor with chronic lymphocytic leukemia. This sample comprised PBMCs, obtained after 12 months of ibrutinib treatment.

CDR3 sequence: CASSSGSAGNTIYF. CDR3 in DNA: TGTGCCAGCAGTTCAGGGAGTGCAGGAAACACCATATATTTT. The chain carries TRBV6-6 and TRBJ1-3; D possibly corresponds to TRBD1 (5 bases). The CDR3 length is 14 residues. V was trimmed by 4 bases and J by 4 bases, leaving 11 bases between them. CDR1 and CDR2 (germline): MNHNY, SVGAGI (reference sequence).